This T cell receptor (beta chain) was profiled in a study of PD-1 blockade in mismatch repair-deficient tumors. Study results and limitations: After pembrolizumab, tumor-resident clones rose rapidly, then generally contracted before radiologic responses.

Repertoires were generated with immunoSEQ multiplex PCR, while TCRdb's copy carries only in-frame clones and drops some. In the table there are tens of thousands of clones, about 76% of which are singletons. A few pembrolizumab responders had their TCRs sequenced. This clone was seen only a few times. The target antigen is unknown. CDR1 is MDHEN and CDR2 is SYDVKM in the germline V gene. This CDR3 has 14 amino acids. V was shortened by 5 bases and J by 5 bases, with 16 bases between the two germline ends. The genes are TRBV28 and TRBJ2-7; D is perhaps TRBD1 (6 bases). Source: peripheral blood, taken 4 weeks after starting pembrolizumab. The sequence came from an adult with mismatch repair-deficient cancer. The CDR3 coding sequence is TGTGCCAGCAGTCGCACACAGGGTTTACACGAGCAGTACTTC. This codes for CASSRTQGLHEQYF.